This T cell receptor beta chain was sequenced for a study of T cell responses to AZD1222 COVID-19 vaccine. As concerns this clone: Its specificity is unknown.

Assay: immunoSEQ multiplex PCR; the TCRdb copy retains only in-frame clones and omits some. The table records more than 150,000 clones, 80% to 95% of them present only once. Some second doses came at about 4 weeks and others at about 12 weeks; these were pooled. Study-level results: CD4 TCRs associated with vaccination spanned spike, dominating at 160-218 and 743-854.

Trimming shortened V by 2 bases and J by 0 bases, and 17 bases separated the two germline ends. The germline gives CDR1 KGHSH, CDR2 LQKENI. The CDR3 is made up of 17 amino acids. The chain has TRBV18 and TRBJ2-7; weak D call: TRBD1 (6 bases). The TCR was taken from an adult who received the AZD1222 COVID-19 vaccine. The sequenced sample was peripheral blood, obtained 28 days after the second AZD1222 dose. The CDR3 here is CASSPYGAGASSYEQYF. In DNA form, the CDR3 reads TGTGCCAGCTCACCATACGGTGCAGGGGCCTCCTCCTACGAGCAGTACTTC.